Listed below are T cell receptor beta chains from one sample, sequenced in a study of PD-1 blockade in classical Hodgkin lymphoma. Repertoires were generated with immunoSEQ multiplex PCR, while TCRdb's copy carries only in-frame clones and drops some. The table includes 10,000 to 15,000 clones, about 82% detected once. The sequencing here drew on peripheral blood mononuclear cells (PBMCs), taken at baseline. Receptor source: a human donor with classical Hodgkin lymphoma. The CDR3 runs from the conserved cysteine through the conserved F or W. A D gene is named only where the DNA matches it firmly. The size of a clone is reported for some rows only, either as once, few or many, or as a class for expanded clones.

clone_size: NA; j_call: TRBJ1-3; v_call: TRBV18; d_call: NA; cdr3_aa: CASSQQGTFGNTIYF
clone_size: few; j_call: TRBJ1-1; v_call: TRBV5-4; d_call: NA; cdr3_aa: CASTGVGTEAFF
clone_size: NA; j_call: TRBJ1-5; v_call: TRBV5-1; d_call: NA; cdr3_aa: CASSFEGGNQPQHF
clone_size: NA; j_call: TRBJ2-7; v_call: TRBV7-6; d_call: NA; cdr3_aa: CASSLQGGYEQYF
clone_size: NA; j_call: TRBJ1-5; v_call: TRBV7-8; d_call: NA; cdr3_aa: CASSPLSNSNQPQHF
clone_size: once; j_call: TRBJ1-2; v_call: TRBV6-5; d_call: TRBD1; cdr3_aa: CASSYSARGLGYGYTF
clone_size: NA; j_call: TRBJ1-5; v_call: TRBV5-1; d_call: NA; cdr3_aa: CASTQDGYSNQPQHF
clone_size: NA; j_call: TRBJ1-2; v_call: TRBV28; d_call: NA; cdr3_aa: CASTSPIAGGPYGYTF
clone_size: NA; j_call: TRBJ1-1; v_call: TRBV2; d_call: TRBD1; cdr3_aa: CASSRQGRSTEAFF
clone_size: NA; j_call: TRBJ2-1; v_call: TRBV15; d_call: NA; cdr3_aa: CATSALVGADEQFF
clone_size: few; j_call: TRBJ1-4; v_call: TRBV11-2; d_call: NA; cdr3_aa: CASSSRGVPEGEKLFF
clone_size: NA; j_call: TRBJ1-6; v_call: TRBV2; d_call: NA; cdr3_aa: CASRRESSYNSPLHF
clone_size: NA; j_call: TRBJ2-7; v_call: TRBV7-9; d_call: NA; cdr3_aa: CASSLEAGYEQYF
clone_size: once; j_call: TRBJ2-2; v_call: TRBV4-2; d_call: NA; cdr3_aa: CASSQAQRSYANTGELFF